One sample yielded the 7 T cell receptor beta chains listed below, sequenced in a study of cytomegalovirus exposure and HLA in healthy donors. The PCR made use of 60 Vbeta and 13 Jbeta primers. Repertoires were generated with immunoSEQ multiplex PCR, while TCRdb's copy carries only in-frame clones and drops some. The data hold about 120,000 clones, with roughly four fifths observed a single time. Source material: PBMCs. The receptors shown here come from a man younger than 35 in good health and CMV-seronegative.

This clone has a single count. The V call is TRBV5-6, the J call TRBJ2-7, with TRBD1 identical over 7 bases. V lost 3 bases to trimming and J lost 3 bases; unmatched junction nucleotides: 15. The CDR3 loop spans 17 amino acids. Germline CDR1 is SGHDT and CDR2 is YYEEEE. Here the CDR3 DNA reads TGTGCCAGCAGCTCGGAACGACAGGGCTTACAATACTACGAGCAGTACTTC. Translating it yields CASSSERQGLQYYEQYF.

This chain links TRBV27 with TRBJ1-5; D may be TRBD1 (6 bases). V lost 3 bases and J 11 bases, leaving 14 bases between the germline ends. The CDR3 has 13 amino acids. The germline V gene encodes CDR1 MNHEY and CDR2 SMNVEV (reference sequence). Written as DNA, the CDR3 is TGTGCCAGCAGTTTTGCCCTACAGGGTACCCAGCATTTT. Translating it yields CASSFALQGTQHF.

This clone was seen only a few times. The chain uses TRBV4-3 and TRBJ2-7; D remains ambiguous. Trimming shortened V by 1 base and J by 0 bases, and 10 bases separated the two germline ends. Germline V gene data show CDR1 as LGHNA and CDR2 as YSLEER. The CDR3 has 15 residues. The CDR3 DNA sequence: TGCGCCAGCAGCCAAGTTAGACTCAGCTCCTACGAGCAGTACTTC. Translating it yields CASSQVRLSSYEQYF.

The chain joins TRBV9 to TRBJ2-7; 8 positions match TRBD1. Germline V gene data show CDR1 as SGDLS and CDR2 as YYNGEE. The CDR3 has 15 amino acids. Germline trimming cut 4 bases from V and 2 bases from J; bases unmatched to any gene: 8. CDR3 DNA sequence: TGTGCCAGCAGCCCAGGGGGCGGCATCCCCTACGAGCAGTACTTC. Protein sequence: CASSPGGGIPYEQYF.

The chain links TRBV7-2 to TRBJ1-5, with D unresolved. The V gene's germline CDR1 is SGHTA and CDR2 FQGNSA. V gave up 5 bases and J gave up 2 bases, with 16 bases separating them. The CDR3 totals 16 residues. The CDR3 DNA reads as TGTGCCAGCAGCGCCCCCGGGGTAACAGGCAATCAGCCCCAGCATTTT. This sequence encodes CASSAPGVTGNQPQHF.

The chain recombines TRBV7-9 with TRBJ2-3, with 12 bases matching TRBD2. This CDR3 comprises 15 residues. Trimming at V came to 6 bases and at J to 4 bases, leaving 5 bases not matched to a gene. CDR1 and CDR2 (germline): SEHNR, FQNEAQ (reference sequence). CDR3 region: CASRPSGGAADTQYF. The CDR3 DNA sequence: TGTGCCAGCAGACCTAGCGGGGGGGCAGCAGATACGCAGTATTTT.

This chain links TRBV19 with TRBJ1-2, with unresolved D. V lost 4 bases, J lost 8 bases, and 17 bases lay in between. The CDR3 is made up of 14 amino acids. Germline loops: CDR1 LNHDA, CDR2 SQIVND (reference sequence). The DNA for the CDR3 is TGTGCCAGTAGTACCTCGGGATCTCTGGGGGGCTACACCTTC. Its translation is CASSTSGSLGGYTF.